Sequencing of this TCR beta chain was carried out in a study of Ad26.COV2.S vaccination and SARS-CoV-2 variants. Findings and limits, study-wide: Total T cell responses were possibly underestimated by TCR breadth and depth analyses.

Libraries were prepared by immunoSEQ multiplex PCR; TCRdb keeps only in-frame clonotypes and omits some of them. The data show 450,000 to 550,000 clones, with 89% seen just once and about 1.7% held by the top ten. As to this clone: The target antigen is unknown.

Documented treatment: roughly 19 received Ad26.COV2.S at low or high dose, single or two shots; about 5 received placebo; per-sample allocation not given. Vaccine and placebo recipients were sampled on day 63 after the first injection. The sample consisted of peripheral blood, taken in a trial of Ad26.COV2.S vaccine versus placebo. The sequence was collected from a person aged 18-65 years who received the Ad26.COV2.S COVID-19 vaccine or a placebo.

CDR3 sequence (DNA): TGTGCCACCAGCAGACCGGGACAGGGCCAGGGGACTAATGAAAAACTGTTTTTT. This codes for CATSRPGQGQGTNEKLFF. The chain employs TRBV15 and TRBJ1-4, with TRBD1 matching 9 bases. Germline loops: CDR1 LNHNV, CDR2 YYDKDF (reference sequence). The CDR3 is 18 residues long. V gave up 2 bases and J gave up 2 bases; unmatched junction bases: 9.